This T cell receptor (beta chain) was identified during a study of Graves' ophthalmopathy and Graves' hyperthyroidism. Amplifying from RNA transcripts, the study obtained TCR beta CDR3 regions. HTBI primers were used in a first-round RT-PCR, which preceded a second-round multiplex PCR. TCRdb fed the multiplex PCR reads into MiXCR, producing one record per CDR3 protein. In the table there are over 500,000 distinct CDR3 sequences, roughly 20% of which are singletons. The sample holds many counts of this clonotype. The CDR3 is 16 amino acids. V lost 6 bases and J 6 bases, leaving 21 bases between the germline ends.

The origin of this receptor is a woman aged 18-29 years with stable Graves' hyperthyroidism. Some clones in this sample may be carry-over from other donors' samples. The J gene is TRBJ2-4, the V gene TRBV12-3 or TRBV12-4, with D perhaps matching TRBD2 (7 bases). The sample was peripheral blood. CDR3 sequence: CASSPRGGQEGNIQYF. Written as DNA, the CDR3 is TGTGCCAGCAGCCCCCGCGGGGGCCAGGAGGGAAACATTCAGTACTTC.